A selection of T cell receptor beta chains follows, all from one sample in a study of T cells expressing NK-cell markers. TCRdb reprocessed the 5' RACE reads, keeping one entry per CDR3 protein, no DNA. This listing includes some 300,000 distinct CDR3 sequences. Sequenced input: blood T cells: a sorted CD56 or NKG2C T cell subset, CD4+ or CD8+ T cells, or bulk PBMC T cells (not recorded which). The receptors stem from a man between 18 and 35 years old in good health. The CDR3 runs from the conserved cysteine through the conserved F or W. The order of the fields is J gene, V gene, CDR3 protein.

TRBJ2-5,TRBV28,CASSFSGFGETQYF
TRBJ2-5,TRBV5-4,CASSLSGGEETQYF
TRBJ1-3,TRBV7-6,CASTPDPSESGNTIYF
TRBJ2-3,TRBV29-1,CSVGGGLAGPSDTQYF
TRBJ2-5,TRBV15,CATSRGRQTGRNAQYF
TRBJ2-1,TRBV12-3/TRBV12-4,CASSLVQAGGDEQFF
TRBJ2-5,TRBV3-1,CASSHAPAGIQETQYF
TRBJ2-7,TRBV28,CASSLGRPGQYF
TRBJ2-3,TRBV11-3,CASSLGTSTQYF
TRBJ1-1,TRBV20-1,CSAREQAINTEAFF